This T cell receptor beta chain was observed in a study of beta chain features in type 1 diabetes. There are a few counts of this clone. TCRB transcripts that were expressed got sequenced, as all of the isolated RNA had been reverse transcribed. Sequencing was performed with immunoSEQ multiplex PCR; in TCRdb, only in-frame clones are kept and a portion is missing. The sample records hundreds of thousands of clones, around a sixth being singletons. This CDR3 is 17 amino acids long. Trimming took 3 bases from V and 4 from J, leaving 21 bases between them. Germline V gives CDR1 SEHNR, CDR2 FQNEAQ (reference sequence).

Sequenced material: naive CD4+ T cells from blood. The sequence derives from a woman under 30 in good health. V is TRBV7-9 and J is TRBJ2-5; tentative D call: TRBD2 (6 bases). The CDR3 DNA follows: TGTGCCAGCAGCTTGGCCCTTCGGGAGAAGGGTCCAGAGACCCAGTACTTC. Protein: CASSLALREKGPETQYF.